A few counts support the clone carrying this TCR beta chain. Its specificity is unknown. The data stem from a study of blood T cells in healthy people across ages. Whole-study results and caveats: Across samples, TCR beta diversity tracked strongly with naive T cell percentage.

Germline CDR1 is SGDLS and CDR2 is YYNGEE. The CDR3 covers 17 residues. V lost 6 bases and J 4 bases, leaving 24 bases between the germline ends. The donors, healthy Caucasians from Russia, were aged about 6 to 95. Drawing of peripheral blood yielded about 10 milliliters from each donor. PCR was performed a second time for about 7 to 11 cycles using a sample-barcoded 5' primer and a J-beta primer mix. Each CDR3 protein is one row after TCRdb ran MiXCR on the 5' RACE reads. Here the sample spans 600,000 or so distinct CDR3 sequences, about 30% being singletons. The TCR comes from a woman of 80 years or more in good health. Sequenced input: blood. The chain joins TRBV9 to TRBJ2-3, with D perhaps matching TRBD2 (5 bases). Written as DNA, the CDR3 is TGTGCCAGCAACGCCCCCCAAGCGGTGGGGTACGCAGATACGCAGTATTTT. It specifies CASNAPQAVGYADTQYF.